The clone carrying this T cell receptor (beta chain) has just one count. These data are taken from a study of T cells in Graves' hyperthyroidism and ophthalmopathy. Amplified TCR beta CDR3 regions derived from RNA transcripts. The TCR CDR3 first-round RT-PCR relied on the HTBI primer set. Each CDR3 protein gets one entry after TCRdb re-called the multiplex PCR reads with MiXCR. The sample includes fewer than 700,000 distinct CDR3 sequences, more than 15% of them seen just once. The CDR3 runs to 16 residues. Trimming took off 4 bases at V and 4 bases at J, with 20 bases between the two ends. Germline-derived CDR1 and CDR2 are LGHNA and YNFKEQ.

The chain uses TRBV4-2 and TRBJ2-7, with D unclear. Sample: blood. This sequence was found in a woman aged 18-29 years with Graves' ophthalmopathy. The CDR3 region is CASSPLSGLETYEQYF. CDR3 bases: TGTGCCAGCAGCCCCCTCTCCGGGCTAGAGACTTACGAGCAGTACTTC.